This T cell receptor (beta chain) appears in the sequencing data of a study of T cells in Graves' hyperthyroidism and ophthalmopathy. Regions amplified from RNA transcripts were the TCR beta CDR3 regions. RT-PCR in the first round (using the HTBI primer set) targeted the TCR CDR3. MiXCR was run by TCRdb on the multiplex PCR reads, yielding one entry per CDR3 protein. Among more than 500,000 distinct CDR3 sequences listed, roughly 15% were seen once. This clonotype was recorded many times. Sequenced material: blood. This clonotype originated in a middle-aged woman with Graves' ophthalmopathy.

DNA for the CDR3: TGTGCCAGCTCATCCCTAGCCAACTCGGCCTACTTC. Translation: CASSSLANSAYF. V gene TRBV18 combines with J gene TRBJ2-7; D is possibly TRBD2 (5 bases). V was pared by 5 bases and J by 13 bases, with 18 bases between. The CDR3 is 12 amino acids. The germline V gene has CDR1 KGHSH and CDR2 LQKENI. The full variable domain, completed using reference TRBV18 and TRBJ2-7, is NAGVMQNPRHLVRRRGQEARLRCSPMKGHSHVYWYRQLPEEGLKFMVYLQKENIIDESGMPKERFSAEFPKEGPSILRIQQVVRGDSAAYFCASSSLANSAYFGPGTRLTVT.